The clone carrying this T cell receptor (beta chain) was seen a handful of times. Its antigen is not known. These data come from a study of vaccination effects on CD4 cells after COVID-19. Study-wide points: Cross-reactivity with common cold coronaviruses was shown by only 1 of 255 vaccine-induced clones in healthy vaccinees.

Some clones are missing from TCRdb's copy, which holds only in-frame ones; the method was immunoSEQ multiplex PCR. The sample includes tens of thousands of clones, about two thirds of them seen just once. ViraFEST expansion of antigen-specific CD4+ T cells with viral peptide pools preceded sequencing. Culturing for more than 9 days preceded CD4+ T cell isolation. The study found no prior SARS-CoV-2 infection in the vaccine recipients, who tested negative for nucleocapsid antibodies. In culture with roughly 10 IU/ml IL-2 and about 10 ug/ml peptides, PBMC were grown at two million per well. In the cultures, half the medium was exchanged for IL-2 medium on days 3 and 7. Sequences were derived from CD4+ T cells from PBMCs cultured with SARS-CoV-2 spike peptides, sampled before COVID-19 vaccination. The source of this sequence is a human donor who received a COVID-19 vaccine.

Written as DNA, the CDR3 is TGTGCCAGCTCACGCGGACAGGAGTATAGCAATCAGCCCCAGCATTTT. Translated: CASSRGQEYSNQPQHF. V gene TRBV18 combines with J gene TRBJ1-5; 7 positions agree with TRBD1. Germline CDR1 is KGHSH and CDR2 is LQKENI. The trim removed 4 bases at V and 0 bases at J, leaving 6 bases unmatched. CDR3 length: 16 residues.